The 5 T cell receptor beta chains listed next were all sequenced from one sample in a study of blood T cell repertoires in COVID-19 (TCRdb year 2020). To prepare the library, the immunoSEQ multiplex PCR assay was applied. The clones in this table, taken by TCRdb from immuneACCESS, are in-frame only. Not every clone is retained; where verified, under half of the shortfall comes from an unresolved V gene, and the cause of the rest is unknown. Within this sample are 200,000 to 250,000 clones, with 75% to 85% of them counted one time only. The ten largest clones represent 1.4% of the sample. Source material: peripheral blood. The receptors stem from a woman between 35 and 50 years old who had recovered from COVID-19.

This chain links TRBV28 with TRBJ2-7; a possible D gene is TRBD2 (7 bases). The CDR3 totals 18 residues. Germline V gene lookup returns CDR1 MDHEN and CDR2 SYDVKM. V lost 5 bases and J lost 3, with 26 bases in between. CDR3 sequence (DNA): TGTGCCAGCAGTCTAAACCGGTGGGGGGGCCAGGTGGGCTACGAGCAGTACTTC. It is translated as CASSLNRWGGQVGYEQYF. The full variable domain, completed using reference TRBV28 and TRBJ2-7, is DVKVTQSSRYLVKRTGEKVFLECVQDMDHENMFWYRQDPGLGLRLIYFSYDVKMKEKGDIPEGYSVSREKKERFSLILESASTNQTSMYLCASSLNRWGGQVGYEQYFGPGTRLTVT.

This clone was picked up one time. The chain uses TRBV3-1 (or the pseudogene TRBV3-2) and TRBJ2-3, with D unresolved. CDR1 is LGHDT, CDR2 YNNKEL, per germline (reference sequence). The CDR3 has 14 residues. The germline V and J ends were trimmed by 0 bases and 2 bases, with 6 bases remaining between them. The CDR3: CASSQDLITDTQYF. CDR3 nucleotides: TGTGCCAGCAGCCAAGATCTTATCACAGATACGCAGTATTTT.

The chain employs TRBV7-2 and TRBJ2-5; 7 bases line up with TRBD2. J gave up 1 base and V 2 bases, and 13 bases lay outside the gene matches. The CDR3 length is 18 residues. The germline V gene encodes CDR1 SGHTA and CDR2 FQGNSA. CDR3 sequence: CASSLLASGAPTQETQYF. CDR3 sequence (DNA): TGTGCCAGCAGCTTACTGGCGAGCGGGGCACCTACCCAAGAGACCCAGTACTTC.

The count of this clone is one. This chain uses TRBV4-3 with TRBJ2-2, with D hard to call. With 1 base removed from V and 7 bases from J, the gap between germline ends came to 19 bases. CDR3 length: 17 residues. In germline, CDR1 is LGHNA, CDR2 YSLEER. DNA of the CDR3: TGCGCCAGCAGCCAAGTCAAACTCTCACCTCTCATCGGGGAGCTGTTTTTT. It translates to CASSQVKLSPLIGELFF.

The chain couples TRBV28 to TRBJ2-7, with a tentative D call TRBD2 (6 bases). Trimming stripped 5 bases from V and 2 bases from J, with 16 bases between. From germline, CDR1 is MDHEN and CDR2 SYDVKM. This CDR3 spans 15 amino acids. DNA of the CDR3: TGTGCCAGCAGTGGTAGGGACTCCCCGACCTACGAGCAGTACTTC. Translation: CASSGRDSPTYEQYF.